These T cell receptor beta chains were read from a single sample in a study of cytomegalovirus exposure and HLA in healthy donors. Data came from immunoSEQ multiplex PCR; TCRdb stores just in-frame clones and leaves some out. The sample lists about 140,000 clones; more than 60% were seen once. Sequenced: PBMCs. The source of these receptors is a woman aged 60-75 years in good health and CMV-seronegative. Both conserved end residues are part of each CDR3. A D gene is named only where the DNA matches it firmly. The listing skips clone size in some rows; elsewhere it reads once, few, many or a size class.

clone size,V gene,D gene,J gene,CDR3 DNA,CDR3 protein
.,TRBV30,.,TRBJ2-5,TGTGCCTTGCCATGCGGAGGTTTAAAAGGGTACTTC,CALPCGGLKGYF
.,TRBV27,.,TRBJ1-4,TGTGCCAGCAGTTTGGCAGGGAGGAATGAAAAACTGTTTTTT,CASSLAGRNEKLFF
few,TRBV15,.,TRBJ2-7,TGTGCCACCAGCAGAGGTGGGAGCTCCTACGAGCAGTACTTC,CATSRGGSSYEQYF
.,TRBV5-1,.,TRBJ1-2,TGCGCCAGCAGCTTAAGCGGGGAATGGTACACCTTC,CASSLSGEWYTF
.,TRBV29-1,.,TRBJ2-5,TGCAGCGTACTTGCGGCCCAAGAGACCCAGTACTTC,CSVLAAQETQYF
.,TRBV6-1,TRBD1,TRBJ2-3,TGTGCCAGCAGTGTCAATCCCGTCGGGACAGGGATAGATACGCAGTATTTT,CASSVNPVGTGIDTQYF
.,TRBV6-6,.,TRBJ1-2,TGTGCCAGCAGTACAGCCTATGGCTACACCTTC,CASSTAYGYTF
.,TRBV19,TRBD1,TRBJ2-7,TGTGCCAGTAGTTGGACAGGGAAGGACGAGCAGTACTTC,CASSWTGKDEQYF
.,TRBV18,TRBD1,TRBJ2-7,TGTGCCAGCTCACCTCGACAGGGGCAAGCCCTCTACGAGCAGTACTTC,CASSPRQGQALYEQYF
.,TRBV28,.,TRBJ2-7,TGTGCCAGCAGCCTCCGGACTGCATTAGAACCTCGGCAGTACTTC,CASSLRTALEPRQYF
few,TRBV5-1,TRBD1,TRBJ2-7,TGCGCCAGCAGCTTAACAGGGGGCACCTACGAGCAGTACTTC,CASSLTGGTYEQYF
.,TRBV5-8,TRBD1,TRBJ2-3,TGTGCCAGCAGCTATCAGGGGGCGTACCAAGATACGCAGTATTTT,CASSYQGAYQDTQYF
.,TRBV2,TRBD1,TRBJ1-2,TGTGCCAGCAGTGGGGGACAGGGATATTATGGCTACACCTTC,CASSGGQGYYGYTF
.,TRBV19,TRBD2,TRBJ2-1,TGTGCCAGTAGTATAGCCGGCGGGAGGGCCCCTGAGCAGTTCTTC,CASSIAGGRAPEQFF
.,TRBV18,.,TRBJ2-3,TGTGCCAGCTCACCACTAGCTTCTACCACAGATACGCAGTATTTT,CASSPLASTTDTQYF
.,TRBV27,.,TRBJ2-7,TGTGCCAGCAGTTTATCTTTGGGGGGGGCATACGAGCAGTACTTC,CASSLSLGGAYEQYF